Following are 17 T cell receptor beta chains from one sample sequenced in a study of T cell repertoires in cytomegalovirus infection. TCRdb ran MiXCR on the reads and lists one entry per CDR3 protein. Of roughly 600,000 distinct CDR3 sequences in the sample, around 24% were seen once. Specimen: CD8+ T cells from PBMCs. All receptors come from a human donor in good health (CMV status not recorded). Some clones in this sample may be carry-over from other donors' samples.

CDR3 in amino acids: CATSRDLGQIFYNEQFF. The CDR3 region has the DNA TGTGCCACCAGCAGAGATCTCGGCCAAATTTTCTACAATGAGCAGTTCTTC. The chain employs TRBV15 and TRBJ2-1; D call uncertain. Looked up from germline, CDR1 is LNHNV and CDR2 is YYDKDF (reference sequence). The CDR3 is 17 residues long. Deletions cut 0 bases from V and 3 bases from J, with 15 bases between.

On this clonotype: Since a much larger clone is just one base distant, this may be a read error. This chain links TRBV7-2 with TRBJ2-7; 10 nucleotides agree with TRBD2. The germline gives CDR1 SGHTA, CDR2 FQGNSA. The CDR3 runs 14 residues. J gave up 7 bases and V 4 bases, and 7 bases lay outside the gene matches. The CDR3 protein is CASSWSGGAQEQYF. Here the CDR3 DNA reads TGTGCCAGCAGCTGGAGCGGGGGGGCCCAAGAGCAGTACTTC.

The chain recombines TRBV3-1 with TRBJ2-1; TRBD2 matches 7 bases. Per germline, CDR1 LGHDT and CDR2 YNNKEL (reference sequence). CDR3 size: 18 residues. V gave up 1 base and J gave up 3 bases; unmatched junction bases: 12. CDR3 residues: CASSQGRLAAGHYNEQFF. CDR3 DNA: TGTGCCAGCAGCCAAGGTCGTCTAGCGGCAGGGCACTACAATGAGCAGTTCTTC.

There are many counts of this clonotype. J is TRBJ1-1 and V is TRBV7-2; possible D gene TRBD1, 5 bases. V was cut by 2 bases and J by 6 bases, with 16 bases left in between. This CDR3 spans 15 amino acids. Looked up from germline, CDR1 is SGHTA and CDR2 is FQGNSA. This chain's CDR3 is CASSLNTGVGAEAFF. The CDR3 bases are TGTGCCAGCAGCTTAAATACGGGGGTCGGGGCTGAAGCTTTCTTT.

In this sample, this clonotype turned up a few times. The J gene is TRBJ2-2, the V gene TRBV7-9; possible D gene TRBD2, 5 bases. The CDR3 is made up of 15 amino acids. Germline V gene lookup returns CDR1 SEHNR and CDR2 FQNEAQ (reference sequence). Trimming cost V 5 bases and J 1 base, with 11 bases left between them. CDR3 sequence (DNA): TGTGCCAGCAGCCACCCTGGACTGAACACCGGGGAGCTGTTTTTT. This translates into CASSHPGLNTGELFF.

This clonotype was found many times. The CDR3 coding sequence is TGCGCCAGCAGCCAAGAGGACAGGGCGACTGAAGCTTTCTTT. Its protein product is CASSQEDRATEAFF. The chain is built from TRBV4-1 and TRBJ1-1; 8 bases fit TRBD1. Losses at the gene ends were 0 bases for V and 5 bases for J; bases not matched to a gene: 2. The CDR3 covers 14 residues. Germline-derived CDR1 and CDR2 are MGHRA and YSYEKL.

This sequence joins TRBV2 and TRBJ2-7; D is unresolved. This CDR3 spans 13 amino acids. Trimming left V 1 base short and J 4 bases short, with 8 bases between. Germline CDR1 reads SNHLY; CDR2 reads FYNNEI. The CDR3: CASSEGTVYEQYF. CDR3 nucleotides: TGTGCCAGCAGTGAAGGAACAGTATACGAGCAGTACTTC.

This clonotype was recorded a few times. The chain is built from TRBV28 and TRBJ1-2; 7 positions match TRBD1. CDR3 length equals 14 residues. Germline V CDR1 and CDR2: MDHEN, SYDVKM. With 7 bases clipped from V and 5 bases from J, the junction kept 10 bases outside the gene matches. The DNA for the CDR3 is TGTGCCAGCATAGGGACAGCAAAGCTTTATGGCTACACCTTC. It specifies CASIGTAKLYGYTF.

The chain recombines TRBV7-9 with TRBJ1-3; 9 positions match TRBD1. Per germline, CDR1 SEHNR and CDR2 FQNEAQ (reference sequence). The J segment lost 4 bases and the V segment lost 7 bases, leaving 11 bases of the junction unmatched. CDR3 length: 16 amino acids. CDR3 coding DNA: TGTGCCAGCACCACTTGGGACAGGGCCTCCGGAAACACCATATATTTT. Translation: CASTTWDRASGNTIYF.

This chain joins TRBV13 and TRBJ1-2; D is unresolved. The CDR3 sequence is 15 residues long. Germline loops: CDR1 PRHDT, CDR2 FYEKMQ (reference sequence). V dropped 4 bases and J dropped 4 bases, with 16 bases sitting between them. Here the CDR3 DNA reads TGTGCCAGCAGCTCCCGCTTCGTCCCCGCCTATGGCTACACCTTC. This gives the protein CASSSRFVPAYGYTF.

The chain combines TRBV6-2 or TRBV6-3 with TRBJ2-7; 9 bases are shared with TRBD2. The CDR3 totals 16 residues. Unmatched junction bases numbered 9, after V lost 5 bases and J lost 1 base. Germline-derived CDR1 and CDR2 are MNHEY and SVGEGT. CDR3 sequence: CASSLPSGGPSYEQYV. The CDR3 DNA sequence: TGTGCCAGCAGTCTTCCCAGCGGGGGGCCTTCCTACGAGCAGTACGTC.

This clonotype was found a few times. This chain uses TRBV19 with TRBJ2-7; TRBD1 matches 10 bases. Losses at the gene ends were 6 bases for V and 4 bases for J; bases not matched to a gene: 6. From germline, CDR1 is LNHDA and CDR2 SQIVND (reference sequence). The CDR3 sequence is 14 residues long. The CDR3 region has the DNA TGTGCCAGTAGCGCCGGGACAGGGGATTACGAGCAGTACTTC. Protein product: CASSAGTGDYEQYF.

V is TRBV15 and J is TRBJ2-3, with TRBD1 matching 7 bases. Germline trimming cut 2 bases from V and 4 bases from J; bases unmatched to any gene: 3. The germline CDR1 and CDR2 sequences are LNHNV and YYDKDF (reference sequence). The CDR3 spans 14 residues. CDR3 DNA sequence: TGTGCCACCAGCAGACCAGGGGGACCAGATACGCAGTATTTT. Encoded protein: CATSRPGGPDTQYF.

Ten or more counts support this clonotype. This chain uses TRBV19 with TRBJ2-2, with D perhaps being TRBD1 or TRBD2 (5 bases each). This CDR3 contains 13 residues. V gave up 5 bases and J gave up 5 bases, with 9 bases separating them. CDR1 and CDR2 from the germline V gene are LNHDA and SQIVND (reference sequence). As DNA, the CDR3 is TGTGCCAGTAGTGGGGACGGGACCGGGGAGCTGTTTTTT. Protein: CASSGDGTGELFF.

The V and J genes are TRBV28 and TRBJ1-2; D call uncertain. V was shortened by 5 bases and J by 4 bases, with 11 bases between the two germline ends. Per the germline V gene, CDR1 is MDHEN and CDR2 is SYDVKM. This CDR3 contains 13 residues. CDR3 coding DNA: TGTGCCAGCAGTCCCCCCCTAGGCTATGGCTACACCTTC. Protein: CASSPPLGYGYTF.

This clonotype was found many times. The chain carries TRBV12-3 or TRBV12-4 and TRBJ1-1, with D perhaps TRBD1 (5 bases). This CDR3 has 16 amino acids. Trimming shortened V by 5 bases and J by 1 base, and 17 bases separated the two germline ends. CDR3 nucleotide sequence: TGTGCCAGCAGTCCTCGACAGAAAGGGAAGAACACTGAAGCTTTCTTT. Translating gives CASSPRQKGKNTEAFF.

A few counts support this clonotype. This chain links TRBV15 with TRBJ2-5; D might be TRBD1 (6 bases). The CDR3 is 15 amino acids. Germline loops: CDR1 LNHNV, CDR2 YYDKDF (reference sequence). V lost 0 bases to trimming and J lost 5 bases, with 13 bases between them. This chain's CDR3 is CATSRDRGLGETQYF. In DNA, the CDR3 is TGTGCCACCAGCAGAGATAGGGGGTTGGGGGAGACCCAGTACTTC.